These 22 T cell receptor beta chains originate from one sample sequenced in a study of T-cell reconstitution after alpha-beta-depleted transplantation in children. Researchers prepared the TCRbeta library using unique molecular identifiers, the study reports. In TCRdb, the PCR reads were re-called with MiXCR into one record per CDR3 protein. This sample has more than 90,000 distinct CDR3 sequences, with roughly 8.4% found just once. The sequenced sample was PBMCs from the stem cell graft donor, obtained from the stem cell graft. These TCRs come from a human donor who donated a stem cell graft to a child with congenital amegakaryocytic thrombocytopenia.

In its sample, this clonotype was seen many times. The rearrangement joins TRBV20-1 to TRBJ2-2; D assignment may be TRBD1 or TRBD2 (6 bases each). Germline V lookup: CDR1 DFQATT, CDR2 SNEGSKA (reference sequence). Trimming shortened V by 3 bases and J by 4 bases, and 9 bases separated the two germline ends. This CDR3 is built from 13 residues. The CDR3 loop reads CSASGGFTGELFF. The CDR3 region has the DNA TGCAGTGCTAGCGGGGGCTTCACCGGGGAGCTGTTTTTT.

This clonotype was observed at least ten times. The rearrangement uses TRBV5-1 and TRBJ1-1, with TRBD1 matching over 10 bases. This CDR3 has 17 amino acids. The ends lost 7 bases at V and 8 bases at J; junction bases unmatched: 20. Germline assignment: CDR1 SGHRS and CDR2 YFSETQ. The CDR3 spells CASRKLSMFGTGEEAFF. For the CDR3, the DNA is TGCGCCAGCCGTAAATTAAGTATGTTCGGGACAGGGGAGGAAGCTTTCTTT.

This clonotype was seen at least ten times. This rearrangement joins TRBV7-9 to TRBJ2-1; D is unresolved. The length of the CDR3 is 15 residues. V lost 2 bases to trimming and J lost 0 bases, with 8 bases between them. Per germline, CDR1 SEHNR and CDR2 FQNEAQ (reference sequence). The CDR3 sequence is CASSLFPSSYNEQFF. The DNA for the CDR3 is TGTGCCAGCAGCTTATTCCCGAGCTCCTACAATGAGCAGTTCTTC.

As concerns this clonotype: A junction end diverges from the germline sequence, so it may reflect a read error. V gene TRBV5-5 combines with J gene TRBJ1-4; D is undetermined. This CDR3 contains 15 residues. The germline gives CDR1 SGHKS, CDR2 YYEKEE (reference sequence). The CDR3: CASSLSGETNKKLFF. CDR3 DNA: TGTGCCAGCAGCTTGTCTGGGGAAACTAATAAAAAACTGTTTTTC.

This clonotype was seen many times. J is TRBJ2-1 and V is TRBV5-1; D remains unclear. The CDR3 consists of 14 residues. Trimming removed 6 bases at V and 0 bases at J, with 10 bases between. CDR1 is SGHRS, CDR2 YFSETQ, per germline. CDR3 amino acids: CASNDLGSYNEQFF. The CDR3 coding sequence is TGCGCCAGCAACGACCTCGGCTCCTACAATGAGCAGTTCTTC.

This clonotype occurred once. The rearrangement joins TRBV20-1 to TRBJ1-2, with D perhaps TRBD1 (5 bases). Germline V gene sequence: CDR1 DFQATT, CDR2 SNEGSKA (reference sequence). Trimming pared 0 bases from V and 9 bases from J, leaving 17 bases between. CDR3 length: 14 residues. In DNA, the CDR3 is TGCAGTGCTAGAGATCCCTCGGGGGTGTCAAGCTACACCTTC. Protein sequence: CSARDPSGVSSYTF.

Many counts were recorded for this clonotype. The genes are TRBV4-1 and TRBJ2-6; D is ambiguous. The CDR3 loop spans 16 amino acids. The germline V and J ends were trimmed by 4 bases and 0 bases, with 10 bases remaining between them. Germline CDR1 and CDR2: MGHRA and YSYEKL. The CDR3 loop reads CASSRSASSGANVLTF. Written as DNA, the CDR3 is TGCGCCAGCAGCCGATCAGCGAGCTCTGGGGCCAACGTCCTGACTTTC.

This clonotype has at least ten counts. V is TRBV10-3 and J is TRBJ1-5, with TRBD1 matching over 9 bases. Germline V gene lookup returns CDR1 ENHRY and CDR2 SYGVKD. The length of the CDR3 is 14 residues. V gave up 5 bases and J gave up 8 bases; unmatched junction bases: 7. The CDR3 loop is CAISRDRDREPQHF. CDR3 DNA: TGTGCCATCAGTAGGGACAGGGACCGGGAGCCCCAGCATTTT.

This clonotype was observed many times. The V call is TRBV29-1, the J call TRBJ1-1; TRBD1 matches at 7 bases. This CDR3 has 14 residues. The germline V gene encodes CDR1 SQVTM and CDR2 ANQGSEA. Germline trimming cut 5 bases from V and 5 bases from J; bases unmatched to any gene: 11. Here the CDR3 DNA reads TGCAGCGTTACCGGCCGACAGGGTAGAACTGAAGCTTTCTTT. Protein: CSVTGRQGRTEAFF.

In its sample, this clonotype was seen many times. This chain joins TRBV20-1 and TRBJ1-5, with D perhaps TRBD1 (6 bases). Germline lookup yields CDR1 DFQATT and CDR2 SNEGSKA (reference sequence). This CDR3 has 19 amino acids. Trimming pared 0 bases from V and 0 bases from J, leaving 21 bases between. CDR3 sequence reads: CSARDTDSREAYSNQPQHF. CDR3 in DNA: TGCAGTGCTAGAGATACGGACAGCCGCGAAGCCTATAGCAATCAGCCCCAGCATTTT.

The sample holds many counts of this clonotype. The chain is built from TRBV5-1 and TRBJ2-2, with D possibly being TRBD1 or TRBD2 (5 bases each). Trimming cost V 3 bases and J 3 bases, with 15 bases left between them. Germline CDR1 reads SGHRS; CDR2 reads YFSETQ. There are 16 residues in the CDR3. CDR3 in amino acids: CASSWTAPGHTGELFF. The DNA of the CDR3 is TGCGCCAGCAGCTGGACGGCCCCGGGACACACCGGGGAGCTGTTTTTT.

In nucleotides, the CDR3 is TGTGCCATGAGCCCGGTGGGCTTCTGCAATGAGCAGTTCTTC. Its protein is CAMSPVGFCNEQFF. The chain is built from TRBV5-2 and TRBJ2-1; TRBD1, as called in the table, went unchecked against the DNA. TRBV5-2 is described as a pseudogene. There are 14 residues in the CDR3.

This clonotype was seen only a few times. V gene TRBV7-9 combines with J gene TRBJ2-1, with TRBD2 matching 12 bases. Looked up from germline, CDR1 is SEHNR and CDR2 is FQNEAQ (reference sequence). V was clipped by 5 bases and J by 5 bases; unmatched bases: 7. This CDR3 comprises 16 residues. The CDR3 sequence is CASSQTSGRGHNEQFF. CDR3 DNA: TGTGCCAGCAGCCAGACTAGCGGGAGAGGACACAATGAGCAGTTCTTC.

At least ten counts were recorded for this clonotype. The rearrangement joins TRBV5-6 to TRBJ2-3; 11 bases fit TRBD2. Germline values: CDR1 SGHDT, CDR2 YYEEEE. V gave up 4 bases and J gave up 0 bases; unmatched junction bases: 7. CDR3 size: 17 residues. CDR3 in amino acids: CASSISGGAWSTDTQYF. CDR3 coding DNA: TGTGCCAGCAGCATTAGCGGGGGGGCCTGGAGCACAGATACGCAGTATTTT.

This clonotype was counted many times. The rearrangement joins TRBV20-1 to TRBJ1-2; 8 nucleotides align to TRBD1. CDR3 length: 13 amino acids. V trimming: 5 bases; J trimming: 6 bases; junction bases outside the gene matches: 8. Germline CDR1 is DFQATT and CDR2 is SNEGSKA (reference sequence). The CDR3 loop is CSARRTGLDGYTF. The CDR3 DNA is TGCAGTGCTCGACGGACAGGGTTGGATGGCTACACCTTC.

This clonotype was counted at least ten times. The chain links TRBV7-8 to TRBJ2-2, with D possibly matching TRBD2 (5 bases). Germline V lookup: CDR1 SGHVS, CDR2 FQNEAQ. The V gene lost 5 bases and the J gene lost 4 bases, with 17 bases spanning the gap. The CDR3 has 16 residues. The DNA of the CDR3 is TGTGCCAGCAGCCTCCTCGGGGTGGTATTCACCGGGGAGCTGTTTTTT. Translated: CASSLLGVVFTGELFF.

This clonotype was observed at least ten times. The chain carries TRBV12-3 or TRBV12-4 and TRBJ2-3, with no clear D. V was pared by 5 bases and J by 4 bases, with 7 bases between. This CDR3 comprises 12 residues. CDR3 in DNA: TGTGCCAGCAGTCTTCTAGCAGATACGCAGTATTTT. It is translated as CASSLLADTQYF.

In its sample, this clonotype was seen many times. J is TRBJ2-6 and V is TRBV29-1; no clear D. The V end was cut by 5 bases, the J end by 6 bases, with 11 bases between. The CDR3 loop spans 13 amino acids. Germline loops: CDR1 SQVTM, CDR2 ANQGSEA. The CDR3 is CSVSWGTANVLTF. The CDR3, as DNA: TGCAGCGTTTCCTGGGGTACGGCCAACGTCCTGACTTTC.

A few counts support this clonotype. The chain carries TRBV4-2 and TRBJ2-7; 7 bases line up with TRBD2. Germline V gene data show CDR1 as LGHNA and CDR2 as YNFKEQ. This CDR3 is built from 14 residues. V was pared by 1 base and J by 2 bases, with 2 bases of the junction left unmatched. This chain's CDR3 is CASSQGRGAYEQYF. The CDR3 coding sequence is TGTGCCAGCAGCCAAGGCCGGGGGGCCTACGAGCAGTACTTC.

The sample holds many counts of this clonotype. V and J are TRBV18 and TRBJ2-6; perhaps TRBD2 as D (5 bases). There are 16 residues in the CDR3. The ends were cut back, 2 bases at V and 1 base at J, with 9 bases in the middle. Germline-derived CDR1 and CDR2 are KGHSH and LQKENI. DNA for the CDR3: TGTGCCAGCTCACCATCTAGCCGGTCTGGGGCCAACGTCCTGACTTTC. Its translation is CASSPSSRSGANVLTF. Full variable domain (rest looked up from reference TRBV18 and TRBJ2-6): NAGVMQNPRHLVRRRGQEARLRCSPMKGHSHVYWYRQLPEEGLKFMVYLQKENIIDESGMPKERFSAEFPKEGPSILRIQQVVRGDSAAYFCASSPSSRSGANVLTFGAGSRLTVL.

This clonotype was observed many times. V and J are TRBV12-3 or TRBV12-4 and TRBJ2-1; D unresolved. The V end was cut by 1 base, the J end by 9 bases, with 10 bases between. This CDR3 contains 13 residues. The CDR3, as DNA: TGTGCCAGCAGTTTAGGGGATCCCGGTGAGCAGTTCTTC. Its protein is CASSLGDPGEQFF.

This clonotype has ten or more counts. V and J are TRBV20-1 and TRBJ2-3; the match to TRBD1 covers 8 bases. Germline lookup yields CDR1 DFQATT and CDR2 SNEGSKA (reference sequence). V shed 4 bases, J shed 3 bases, and the junction held 9 bases outside the gene matches. The CDR3 runs 15 residues. CDR3 loop: CSATDGTGGTDTQYF. The CDR3 bases are TGCAGTGCTACAGACGGGACAGGAGGTACAGATACGCAGTATTTT.